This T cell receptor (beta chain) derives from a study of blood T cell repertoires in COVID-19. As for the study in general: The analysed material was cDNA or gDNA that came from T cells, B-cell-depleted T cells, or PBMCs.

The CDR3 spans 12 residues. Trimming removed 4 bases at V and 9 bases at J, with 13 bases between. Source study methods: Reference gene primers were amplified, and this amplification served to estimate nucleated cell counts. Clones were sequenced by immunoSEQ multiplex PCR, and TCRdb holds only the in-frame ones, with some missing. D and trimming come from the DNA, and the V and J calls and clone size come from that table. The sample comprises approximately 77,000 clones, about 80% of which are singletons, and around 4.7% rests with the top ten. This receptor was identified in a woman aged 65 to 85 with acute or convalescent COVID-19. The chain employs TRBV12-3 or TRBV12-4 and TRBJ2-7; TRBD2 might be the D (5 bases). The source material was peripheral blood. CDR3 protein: CASSSAFEGQYF. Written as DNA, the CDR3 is TGTGCCAGCAGTTCCGCGTTCGAGGGGCAGTACTTC.